The entry below describes one T cell receptor (beta chain). What it binds is unknown. TCRdb's table, derived via immunoSEQ multiplex PCR, lists solely in-frame clones and lacks some. The data contain some 150,000 clones, 92% of them singletons. The data were taken from a study of CD4+ T cells in melanoma. Study-wide points: Neoantigen-specific CD4+ T cells in melanoma reportedly had diverse differentiation states. A reported correlation linked neoantigen-specific CD4+ T cells to CD8+, macrophage and B cell function.

The origin of this receptor is a human donor with melanoma.

CDR3 nucleotides: TGTGCCAGTAGTTCGAGACAGGGTCTCTCCTACGAGCAGTACTTC. Translation gives CASSSRQGLSYEQYF. V is TRBV19 and J is TRBJ2-7, with 7 bases identical to TRBD1. CDR3 length: 15 amino acids. The ends lost 5 bases at V and 0 bases at J; junction bases unmatched: 7. The germline V gene has CDR1 LNHDA and CDR2 SQIVND (reference sequence).